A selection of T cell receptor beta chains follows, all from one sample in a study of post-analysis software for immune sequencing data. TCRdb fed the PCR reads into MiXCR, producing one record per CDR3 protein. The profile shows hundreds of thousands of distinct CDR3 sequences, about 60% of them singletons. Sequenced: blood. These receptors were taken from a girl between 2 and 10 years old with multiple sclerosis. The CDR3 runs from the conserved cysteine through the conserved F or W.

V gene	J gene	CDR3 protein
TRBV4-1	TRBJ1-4	CASRGGATNEKLFF
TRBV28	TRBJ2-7	CASNPSGATYEQYF
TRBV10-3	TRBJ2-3	CAISDRAATDTQYF
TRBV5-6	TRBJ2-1	CASKGAGTSGRGSYNEQFF
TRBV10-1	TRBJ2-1	CASSDYSPSDEQFF
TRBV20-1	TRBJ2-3	CSAQTSGRPDTQYF
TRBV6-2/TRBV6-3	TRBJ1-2	CASSETEYGYTF
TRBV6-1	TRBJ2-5	CASNTAGYQETQYF
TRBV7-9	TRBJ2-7	CASSLGLAAPSHEQYF
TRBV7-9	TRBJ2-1	CASSRGGSAYNEQFF
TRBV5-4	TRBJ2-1	CASGSSGGVVDEQFF
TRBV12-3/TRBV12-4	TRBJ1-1	CASSFNGMNTEAFF
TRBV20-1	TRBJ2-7	CSARRGRKSYEQYF
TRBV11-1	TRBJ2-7	CASSFPSDPRGLAGFSYEQYF
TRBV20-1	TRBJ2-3	CSARDSDWKTSTDTQYF
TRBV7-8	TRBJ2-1	CASSAMRRESLGDSYNEQFF
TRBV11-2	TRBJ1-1	CASSRGLVTEAFF
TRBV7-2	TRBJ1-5	CASSPLLNGNQPQHF
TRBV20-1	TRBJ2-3	CSANRRTDTQYF
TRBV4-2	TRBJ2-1	CASSQESKNEQFF
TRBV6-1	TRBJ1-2	CASSEKRGQNFGYTF
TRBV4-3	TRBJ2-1	CASSQVGGRGEQFF
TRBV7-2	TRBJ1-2	CASSLTGLGYGYTF
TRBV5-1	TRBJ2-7	CASSLGLAGRSSYEQYF
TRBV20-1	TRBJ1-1	CSARDADRGVTNTEAFF
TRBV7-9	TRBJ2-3	CASSPKSADTQYF
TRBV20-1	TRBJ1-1	CSARERQLEAFF
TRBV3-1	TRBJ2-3	CASSQVHPLAAPADTQYF
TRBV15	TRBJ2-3	CATSRDKSPVDTQYF
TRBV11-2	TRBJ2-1	CASSLAPSGRWREQFF
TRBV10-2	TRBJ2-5	CASSEFRTDLQETQYF
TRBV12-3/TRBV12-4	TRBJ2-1	CASSPNSVVNNEQFF
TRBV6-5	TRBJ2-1	CASSPTGAYNEQFF
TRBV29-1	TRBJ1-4	CSVVIRSNEKLFF
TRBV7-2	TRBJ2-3	CASSSTGDRGTQYF
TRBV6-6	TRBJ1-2	CASSYSQGYGYTF
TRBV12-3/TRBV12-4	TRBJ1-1	CAARTGQEDTEAFF
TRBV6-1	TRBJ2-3	CASSRLSPVTGFLHTQYF
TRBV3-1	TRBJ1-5	CASSQGQANQPQHF
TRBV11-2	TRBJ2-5	CASSFAGRAWGETQYF
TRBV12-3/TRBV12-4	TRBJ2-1	CASSLRDRGLLDEQFF
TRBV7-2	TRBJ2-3	CASSLATTDTQYF
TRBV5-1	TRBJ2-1	CASSLGRQGIFNNEQFF
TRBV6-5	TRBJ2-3	CASSSFPADTQYF
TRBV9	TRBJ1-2	CASSATGDGYTF
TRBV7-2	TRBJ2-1	CASSLVSTSNEQFF